This record looks at one TCR beta chain sequence and its context. What it binds is not known. The record originates from a study of monozygotic twins with cystic fibrosis. Study-level points and caveats: Co-twins had the most similar V usage for 13 of 16 pairs, J for 8.

TCRdb keeps only in-frame clones here, not all; method: immunoSEQ multiplex PCR. The sample yields 30,000 or so clones, approximately 67% seen once. Sequenced material: blood. This TCR was sampled from a girl aged 10-17 years with cystic fibrosis.

The CDR3 is CASSLTTVANTGELFF. CDR3 bases: TGTGCCAGCAGCTTAACAACAGTCGCGAACACCGGGGAGCTGTTTTTT. The chain couples TRBV7-2 to TRBJ2-2; D remains ambiguous. The germline CDR1 and CDR2 sequences are SGHTA and FQGNSA. Deletions cut 2 bases from V and 0 bases from J, with 10 bases between. CDR3 length: 16 amino acids.